These T cell receptor beta chains were read from a single sample in a study of CD4 T cells in relation to SARS-CoV-2 and coronaviruses. Sequencing used immunoSEQ multiplex PCR; TCRdb keeps in-frame clones, though not all of them. Of about 60,000 clones in the sample, 94% were seen once. The sample taken for sequencing was naive CD4+ T cells from PBMCs. Source of these receptors: a human donor in good health. CDR3s leave out the opening cysteine and the closing phenylalanine or tryptophan.

j_call cdr3_length v_call cdr3_aa
TRBJ2-7 13 TRBV5-1 ASSLVLAGAYEQY
TRBJ1-2 11 TRBV27 ASSPLGNYGYT
TRBJ1-2 10 TRBV28 ASSPPFYGYT
TRBJ1-1 12 TRBV28 ASITTGSYTEAF
TRBJ2-3 13 TRBV7-9 ASSLSAPGTDTQY
TRBJ2-5 11 TRBV5-6 ASSPGQQETQY
TRBJ2-7 11 TRBV10-1 ASSPSGNSEQY
TRBJ2-3 16 TRBV7-3 ASSLTSVGGISTDTQY
TRBJ2-6 17 TRBV4-2 ASSSNLGQGDSGANVLT
TRBJ1-2 12 TRBV18 ASSAREQIYGYT
TRBJ2-1 13 TRBV5-6 ASSWGQSSYNEQF
TRBJ2-1 12 TRBV7-9 ASSLARGDNEQF
TRBJ1-6 14 TRBV27 ASGKDGQGGGSPLH
TRBJ1-5 12 TRBV28 ASSRLTANQPQH
TRBJ2-7 10 TRBV28 ASSLSGTGMD
TRBJ2-3 13 TRBV28 ASTIRDYITDTQY
TRBJ2-3 12 TRBV5-1 ASSLVGRTDTQY
TRBJ2-5 15 TRBV5-1 ASSPRTVTGERETQY
TRBJ2-5 12 TRBV6-1 ASSEGNGRKTQY
TRBJ2-7 14 TRBV5-1 ASSPLAPSGSYEQY
TRBJ1-5 14 TRBV5-8 ASSLFRGVSNQPQH
TRBJ2-7 14 TRBV7-2 ASSLNPGQASYEQY
TRBJ2-5 13 TRBV5-1 ASSLGGRLQETQY
TRBJ1-2 13 TRBV27 ASSLTIRGFNGYT
TRBJ2-5 11 TRBV25-1 ASSEGGEETQY
TRBJ2-7 13 TRBV5-6 ASSGWIPSSYEQY
TRBJ2-7 14 TRBV28 ASIASGLAGTYEQY
TRBJ2-2 15 TRBV24-1 ATSDSPGQVNTGELF
TRBJ2-1 14 TRBV11-2 ASSQGHRGAYNEQF
TRBJ2-4 13 TRBV5-1 ASSLWTSGGDIQY
TRBJ2-7 14 TRBV10-3 AISEGQKLISYEQY
TRBJ1-1 13 TRBV4-2 ASSQDVGGDTEAF
TRBJ2-7 13 TRBV7-2 ASSPILLSSYEQY
TRBJ2-5 15 TRBV14 ASSQDIAGRGYKTQY
TRBJ2-1 14 TRBV6-6 ASSNSGSPAYNEQF
TRBJ1-4 11 TRBV9 ARGDKLNEKLF
TRBJ2-5 12 TRBV3-1/TRBV3-2 ASLKGGGGETQY
TRBJ1-1 14 TRBV12-5 ASGLWVTGGRTEAF
TRBJ2-7 9 TRBV3-1/TRBV3-2 ASSSTYEQY
TRBJ2-7 11 TRBV24-1 ATQRQGFYEQY
TRBJ2-1 9 TRBV28 ASRIVGEQF
TRBJ2-3 12 TRBV19 ASSMARTTDTQY
TRBJ2-3 10 TRBV19 ASSYLADTQY
TRBJ1-2 12 TRBV3-1/TRBV3-2 ASSQGGGNYGYT
TRBJ2-7 14 TRBV6-2/TRBV6-3 ASSDSGTSGRYEQY
TRBJ2-2 11 TRBV5-5 ASSLTGTGELF
TRBJ2-1 14 TRBV27 ASRPTSGRAYNEQF
TRBJ2-1 14 TRBV15 ATSRDLGLADNEQF